The 11 T cell receptor beta chains given below trace back to one sample, sequenced in a study of blood T cells in healthy people across ages. PCR was performed a second time for 7 to 11 cycles using a sample-barcoded 5' primer and a J-beta primer mix. A single record per CDR3 protein comes from TCRdb applying MiXCR to the 5' RACE reads. This table holds around 940,000 distinct CDR3 sequences, just over 50% found once. The sequencing sample was made of blood. These receptors were collected from a woman aged 60 to 75 in good health.

The chain employs TRBV4-1 and TRBJ2-5; D perhaps matches TRBD2 (5 bases). Germline V gene sequence: CDR1 MGHRA, CDR2 YSYEKL. Trimming left V 4 bases short and J 0 bases short, with 12 bases between. This CDR3 is 15 amino acids long. CDR3 nucleotide sequence: TGCGCCAGCAGCCCCCTGCTTAGCGACCAAGAGACCCAGTACTTC. As protein: CASSPLLSDQETQYF.

As DNA, the CDR3 is TGCGCCAGCAGTACCCCGGCAGGGCCTTCGCTAAAACTGTTTTTT. Its protein product is CASSTPAGPSLKLFF. V and J are TRBV4-1 and TRBJ1-4; perhaps TRBD1 as D (5 bases). V was clipped by 6 bases and J by 10 bases, with 21 bases between them. Looked up from germline, CDR1 is MGHRA and CDR2 is YSYEKL. The CDR3 spans 15 residues.

This clonotype appeared once. This chain connects TRBV12-3 or TRBV12-4 to TRBJ2-1, with D perhaps assigned TRBD1 or TRBD2 (6 bases each). V was pared by 5 bases and J by 3 bases, with 14 bases between. This CDR3 contains 15 residues. The CDR3 sequence is CASSPLGGHYNEQFF. The CDR3 bases are TGTGCCAGCAGTCCTCTGGGGGGACACTACAATGAGCAGTTCTTC.

CDR3 sequence: CASSKAGTSGFYEQYF. CDR3 in DNA: TGCGCCAGCAGCAAAGCCGGGACTAGCGGATTCTACGAGCAGTACTTC. This chain connects TRBV5-1 to TRBJ2-7; TRBD2 matches 11 bases. The CDR3 sequence is 16 residues long. The ends lost 4 bases at V and 3 bases at J; junction bases unmatched: 9. Per the germline V gene, CDR1 is SGHRS and CDR2 is YFSETQ.

V gene TRBV5-1 combines with J gene TRBJ1-5; no clear D. CDR3 size: 17 residues. V shed 5 bases and J shed 1 base, with 19 bases lying between them. The V gene's germline CDR1 is SGHRS and CDR2 YFSETQ. The CDR3, as DNA: TGCGCCAGCAGTCTCGGACCTGCCGCTGTAAGCAATCAGCCCCAGCATTTT. Translating gives CASSLGPAAVSNQPQHF.

In its sample, this clonotype was seen a few times. The chain employs TRBV6-2 or TRBV6-3 and TRBJ2-7; 12 bases line up with TRBD2. J lost 3 bases, V lost 7 bases, and 7 bases had no gene match. The germline gives CDR1 MNHEY, CDR2 SVGEGT. This CDR3 is built from 15 residues. CDR3 loop: CASTPSGRANYEQYF. CDR3 sequence (DNA): TGTGCCAGCACCCCTAGCGGGAGGGCCAACTACGAGCAGTACTTC.

J is TRBJ2-7 and V is TRBV5-1; TRBD1 matches 7 bases. The V gene end was trimmed by 4 bases and the J gene end by 5 bases; junction bases not matched to a gene: 3. The length of the CDR3 is 12 residues. Germline CDR1 SGHRS, CDR2 YFSETQ. The DNA of the CDR3 is TGCGCCAGCAGCACACAGGGGAACGAGCAGTACTTC. Translation: CASSTQGNEQYF. Full variable domain (missing parts from reference TRBV5-1 and TRBJ2-7): KAGVTQTPRYLIKTRGQQVTLSCSPISGHRSVSWYQQTPGQGLQFLFEYFSETQRNKGNFPGRFSGRQFSNSRSEMNVSTLELGDSALYLCASSTQGNEQYFGPGTRLTVT.

This chain's CDR3 is CASSLGRIHNEQYF. The CDR3 DNA is TGTGCCAGCAGTTTGGGGCGTATTCACAATGAGCAGTACTTC. The rearrangement joins TRBV27 to TRBJ2-7; weak D call: TRBD1 (5 bases). CDR1 MNHEY and CDR2 SMNVEV come from the germline V gene (reference sequence). V lost 3 bases and J lost 7, with 16 bases in between. This CDR3 contains 14 residues.

The chain joins TRBV20-1 to TRBJ1-5; a possible D gene is TRBD1 (5 bases). The CDR3 spans 13 residues. Germline V lookup: CDR1 DFQATT, CDR2 SNEGSKA (reference sequence). Trimming removed 3 bases from V and 4 bases from J, with 10 bases in between. The CDR3 is CSASQTENQPQHF. Here the CDR3 DNA reads TGCAGTGCTAGTCAGACAGAGAATCAGCCCCAGCATTTT.

The chain links TRBV2 to TRBJ1-6; no firm D call. This CDR3 is built from 15 residues. Per germline, CDR1 SNHLY and CDR2 FYNNEI. V was cut by 7 bases and J by 1 base, with 11 bases left in between. CDR3 sequence: CASIPQASYNSPLHF. The DNA for the CDR3 is TGTGCCAGCATACCCCAGGCATCCTATAATTCACCCCTCCACTTT.

The V and J genes are TRBV29-1 and TRBJ1-5; D ambiguous. The CDR3 is 14 amino acids. Trimming took 4 bases from V and 3 from J, leaving 13 bases between them. Germline CDR1 and CDR2: SQVTM and ANQGSEA. The CDR3 is CSVGSGDPNQPQHF. In nucleotides, the CDR3 is TGCAGCGTTGGATCCGGGGATCCCAATCAGCCCCAGCATTTT.